These 22 T cell receptor beta chains originate from one sample sequenced in a study of T cell repertoires in ileal Crohn's disease. Only in-frame clones appear in the TCRdb table, and some are missing; sequencing was by immunoSEQ multiplex PCR. The sample yields approximately 30,000 clones, around 80% seen once. Sequenced input: ileal tissue. These receptors were obtained from an adult with Crohn's disease.

This clone was detected a few times. The chain carries TRBV27 and TRBJ1-3; the D is unclear. V lost 0 bases, J lost 0 bases, and 6 bases lay in between. CDR1 MNHEY and CDR2 SMNVEV come from the germline V gene (reference sequence). This CDR3 has 15 residues. CDR3 protein: CASSLSVLSGNTIYF. The CDR3 nucleotides read TGTGCCAGCAGTTTATCCGTCCTCTCTGGAAACACCATATATTTT.

Concerning this clone: The junction departs from germline at one end; a sequencing error may be responsible. This chain uses TRBV19 with TRBJ1-2, with 7 bases fitting TRBD1. This CDR3 region has 14 residues. The germline V gene encodes CDR1 LNHDA and CDR2 SQIVND (reference sequence). CDR3 loop: CASSRSDRAYGYTF. The DNA of the CDR3 is TGTGCCAGCAGTAGATCAGACAGGGCTTATGGCTACACCTTC.

The rearrangement links TRBV5-1 to TRBJ1-2; tentatively, D is TRBD1 (6 bases). Germline CDR1 reads SGHRS; CDR2 reads YFSETQ. The CDR3 has 13 amino acids. V was clipped by 5 bases and J by 8 bases, with 16 bases between them. CDR3 sequence reads: CASSLGAAGGYTF. The CDR3 DNA reads TGCGCCAGCAGTCTGGGGGCTGCCGGGGGCTACACCTTC.

This rearrangement joins TRBV7-2 to TRBJ2-3; 7 nucleotides align to TRBD2. The CDR3 contains 14 residues. V was pared by 6 bases and J by 10 bases, with 13 bases of the junction left unmatched. The V gene's germline CDR1 is SGHTA and CDR2 FQGNSA. The CDR3 nucleotides are TGTGCCAGCAGTTCCACCCCCGGGGGAGGGGCGCAGTATTTT. This codes for CASSSTPGGGAQYF.

The chain is built from TRBV7-2 and TRBJ2-7; tentatively, D is TRBD2 (5 bases). There are 15 residues in the CDR3. V lost 4 bases to trimming and J lost 3 bases, with 16 bases between them. Germline V gene data show CDR1 as SGHTA and CDR2 as FQGNSA. In DNA form, the CDR3 reads TGTGCCAGCAGCTACCCTGGGCGGGCAAACTACGAGCAGTACTTC. Amino acids: CASSYPGRANYEQYF.

The chain couples TRBV20-1 to TRBJ1-4; TRBD1 matches at 9 bases. Germline V lookup: CDR1 DFQATT, CDR2 SNEGSKA (reference sequence). This CDR3 contains 11 residues. CDR3 protein: CSADRGEKLFF. The CDR3, as DNA: TGCAGCGCGGACAGGGGTGAAAAACTGTTTTTT.

This clone was seen just once. This rearrangement joins TRBV6-1 to TRBJ1-1, with D possibly TRBD1 on 5 matching bases. In germline, CDR1 is MNHNS, CDR2 SASEGT. Trimming cost V 6 bases and J 3 bases, with 17 bases left between them. This CDR3 spans 15 amino acids. The CDR3 DNA sequence: TGTGCCAGCAGCGCCTCGACCCAAGGGGACACTGAAGCTTTCTTT. The encoded protein is CASSASTQGDTEAFF.

The chain recombines TRBV6-6 with TRBJ2-7, with D unclear. V was trimmed by 5 bases and J by 4 bases, leaving 15 bases between them. The CDR3 sequence is 14 residues long. CDR1 and CDR2 from the germline V gene are MNHNY and SVGAGI (reference sequence). The DNA of the CDR3 is TGTGCCAGCAGTAGCAATGCCCCTAGATACGAGCAGTACTTC. It translates to CASSSNAPRYEQYF.

This chain joins TRBV6-6 and TRBJ2-5; the D is unclear. Trimming shortened V by 2 bases and J by 6 bases, and 7 bases separated the two germline ends. The CDR3 contains 12 residues. Per germline, CDR1 MNHNY and CDR2 SVGAGI (reference sequence). CDR3 in amino acids: CASSYDLQTQYF. CDR3 nucleotides: TGTGCCAGCAGTTACGACTTGCAGACCCAGTACTTC.

The chain recombines TRBV25-1 with TRBJ2-3, with TRBD2 matching 14 bases. In germline, CDR1 is MGHDK, CDR2 SYGVNS. After removal of 3 bases from V and 6 bases from J, the junction contained 5 bases not matched to a gene. This CDR3 comprises 16 residues. The CDR3 region is CASSDRLAGGRDTQYF. The DNA of the CDR3 is TGTGCCAGCAGTGACCGACTAGCGGGGGGGCGGGATACGCAGTATTTT. The entire variable domain, with the rest obtained from reference TRBV25-1 and TRBJ2-3, is as follows: EADIYQTPRYLVIGTGKKITLECSQTMGHDKMYWYQQDPGMELHLIHYSYGVNSTEKGDLSSESTVSRIRTEHFPLTLESARPSHTSQYLCASSDRLAGGRDTQYFGPGTRLTVL.

V usage is TRBV20-1 and J usage is TRBJ1-3; unclear D gene. The V gene lost 3 bases and the J gene lost 4 bases, with 4 bases spanning the gap. The germline gives CDR1 DFQATT, CDR2 SNEGSKA (reference sequence). The CDR3 has 11 amino acids. In DNA, the CDR3 is TGCAGTGCTAGTCCAGGAAACACCATATATTTT. Residues: CSASPGNTIYF.

This chain joins TRBV18 and TRBJ2-2, with TRBD2 matching 11 bases. V gave up 2 bases and J gave up 6 bases; unmatched junction bases: 5. CDR3 length: 16 amino acids. Germline V gives CDR1 KGHSH, CDR2 LQKENI. The CDR3 loop reads CASSPMTSGTAGELFF. Here the CDR3 DNA reads TGTGCCAGCTCACCAATGACTAGCGGGACCGCCGGGGAGCTGTTTTTT.

This chain links TRBV2 with TRBJ2-2; 8 positions agree with TRBD2. Germline V lookup: CDR1 SNHLY, CDR2 FYNNEI. CDR3 size: 17 residues. V was pared by 6 bases and J by 6 bases, with 15 bases of the junction left unmatched. DNA for the CDR3: TGTGCCAGCAGGACCGGGACTAGGATTCGGTCACCCGGGGAGCTGTTTTTT. It specifies CASRTGTRIRSPGELFF. Combining the CDR3 with reference TRBV2 and TRBJ2-2 gives the whole variable domain EPEVTQTPSHQVTQMGQEVILRCVPISNHLYFYWYRQILGQKVEFLVSFYNNEISEKSEIFDDQFSVERPDGSNFTLKIRSTKLEDSAMYFCASRTGTRIRSPGELFFGEGSRLTVL.

This chain connects TRBV23-1 to TRBJ1-3; 7 nucleotides align to TRBD1. TRBV23-1 belongs to the ORF category, with a function that is uncertain. This CDR3 is built from 17 residues. With 1 base clipped from V and 0 bases from J, the junction kept 6 bases outside the gene matches. The CDR3 coding sequence is TGCGCCAGCAGTCAATATGGACAGGCTAGCTCTGGAAACACCATATATTTT. Translation gives CASSQYGQASSGNTIYF.

This sequence joins TRBV6-1 and TRBJ1-4; D is ambiguous. The V and J ends lost 2 bases and 10 bases respectively, with 11 bases between them. This CDR3 spans 13 amino acids. CDR1 is MNHNS and CDR2 is SASEGT in the germline V gene. Here the CDR3 DNA reads TGTGCCAGCAGTGAATCAACAGTCCGAAAACTGTTTTTT. As protein: CASSESTVRKLFF.

The chain couples TRBV5-4 to TRBJ1-3; 7 bases align to TRBD1. The CDR3 is 16 residues long. The V segment lost 4 bases and the J segment 0 bases; nucleotides outside the gene matches: 7. CDR1 and CDR2 from the germline V gene are SGHNT and YYREEE (reference sequence). DNA of the CDR3: TGTGCCAGCAGCCCTGGACAGGCGCGCTCTGGAAACACCATATATTTT. It is translated as CASSPGQARSGNTIYF.

V and J are TRBV9 and TRBJ1-3; 10 bases line up with TRBD1. The CDR3 totals 15 residues. CDR1 SGDLS and CDR2 YYNGEE come from the germline V gene. With 0 bases clipped from V and 8 bases from J, the junction kept 5 bases outside the gene matches. The CDR3 bases are TGTGCCAGCAGCGTAGCAGGGACAGGGGTGTACACCATATATTTT. Protein sequence: CASSVAGTGVYTIYF.

This rearrangement joins TRBV29-1 to TRBJ2-7, with D perhaps matching TRBD2 (6 bases). The CDR3 length is 16 residues. Trimming took off 6 bases at V and 2 bases at J, with 23 bases between the two ends. Germline loops: CDR1 SQVTM, CDR2 ANQGSEA. CDR3 DNA sequence: TGCAGCGTCAGAAGAAATCGGGACTCGAAAACCTACGAGCAGTACTTC. This encodes CSVRRNRDSKTYEQYF.

The chain employs TRBV7-3 and TRBJ2-7; D might be TRBD1 (5 bases). CDR3 length equals 13 residues. The germline gives CDR1 SGHTA, CDR2 FQGTGA. V was cut by 2 bases and J by 7 bases, with 12 bases left in between. Here the CDR3 reads CASSLLTGGEQYF. CDR3 nucleotide sequence: TGTGCCAGCAGCTTACTTACAGGTGGGGAGCAGTACTTC.

V and J are TRBV6-6 and TRBJ2-7; a possible D gene is TRBD2 (6 bases). The ends were cut back, 6 bases at V and 3 bases at J, with 12 bases in the middle. The CDR3 extends over 13 amino acids. Germline assignment: CDR1 MNHNY and CDR2 SVGAGI (reference sequence). The CDR3 spells CASSPLGGYEQYF. The CDR3 nucleotides are TGTGCCAGCAGCCCACTGGGGGGCTACGAGCAGTACTTC.

The V and J genes are TRBV18 and TRBJ1-3; 10 bases map to TRBD1. This CDR3 is built from 16 residues. Germline V lookup: CDR1 KGHSH, CDR2 LQKENI. V lost 8 bases to trimming and J lost 7 bases; unmatched junction nucleotides: 14. DNA of the CDR3: TGTGCCAGCCCACGGCAACGGGACAGGGGATGGAACACCATATATTTT. Encoded protein: CASPRQRDRGWNTIYF.

The V gene is TRBV2, the J gene TRBJ2-7, with D perhaps matching TRBD2 (5 bases). The ends were cut back, 6 bases at V and 6 bases at J, with 15 bases in the middle. The V gene's germline CDR1 is SNHLY and CDR2 FYNNEI. CDR3 size: 13 residues. CDR3 in amino acids: CASRDERASEQYF. CDR3 nucleotides: TGTGCCAGCAGGGATGAGAGGGCGTCCGAGCAGTACTTC.